These 19 T cell receptor beta chains share one sample of origin, sequenced in a study of CD8 T cells in Susac syndrome. RNA amounts of about 0.5 to 1 ug underwent reverse transcription with random hexamers. TCRdb re-called the immunoSEQ multiplex PCR reads through MiXCR, storing one row per CDR3 protein. Altogether about 180,000 distinct CDR3 sequences are present, roughly 95% being singletons, with the ten largest covering 0.15% to 0.2%. Material for sequencing was CD8+ T cells from PBMCs. Receptors were obtained from a human donor with multiple sclerosis.

The rearrangement links TRBV5-1 to TRBJ1-5; a possible D gene is TRBD1 (5 bases). The CDR3 has 16 amino acids. Trimming took 5 bases from V and 3 from J, leaving 18 bases between them. CDR1 SGHRS and CDR2 YFSETQ come from the germline V gene. The CDR3 sequence is CASSAARQWHNQPQHF. The CDR3 DNA is TGCGCCAGCAGTGCGGCCCGACAGTGGCACAATCAGCCCCAGCATTTT.

This chain uses TRBV12-5 with TRBJ2-4, with 7 bases matching TRBD1. Germline V gene sequence: CDR1 LGHNT, CDR2 FRNRAP. The CDR3 consists of 18 residues. After removal of 1 base from V and 0 bases from J, the junction contained 9 bases not matched to a gene. CDR3 sequence reads: CASGLGTGTALAKNIQYF. The CDR3, as DNA: TGTGCTAGTGGTTTGGGAACCGGGACAGCCTTAGCCAAAAACATTCAGTACTTC.

Here the CDR3 DNA reads TGTGCCAGCAGTTTAGTGGCGGACACAGATACGCAGTATTTT. Protein: CASSLVADTDTQYF. This chain joins TRBV12-3 or TRBV12-4 and TRBJ2-3; D unresolved. The ends were cut back, 1 base at V and 2 bases at J, with 7 bases in the middle. This CDR3 is 14 amino acids long.

This rearrangement joins TRBV7-2 to TRBJ2-3, with D unresolved. Germline V gene sequence: CDR1 SGHTA, CDR2 FQGNSA. V shed 7 bases and J shed 4 bases, with 9 bases lying between them. CDR3 length: 12 amino acids. The CDR3 reads CASISIPDTQYF. The CDR3 DNA reads TGTGCCAGCATAAGTATCCCAGATACGCAGTATTTT.

The chain recombines TRBV11-2 with TRBJ2-1; D possibly corresponds to TRBD1 (5 bases). Per the germline V gene, CDR1 is SGHAT and CDR2 is FQNNGV. V lost 8 bases to trimming and J lost 4 bases, with 6 bases between them. The length of the CDR3 is 11 residues. The CDR3 loop reads CASGAYNEQFF. The CDR3 DNA reads as TGTGCCAGCGGGGCTTACAATGAGCAGTTCTTC.

J is TRBJ2-7 and V is TRBV14, with D possibly TRBD1 on 5 matching bases. Germline CDR1 reads SGHDN; CDR2 reads FVKESK. V lost 3 bases, J lost 1 base, and 13 bases lay in between. This CDR3 has 15 residues. Here the CDR3 DNA reads TGTGCCAGCAGCCATCGAGACAGTGATTCCTACGAGCAGTACTTC. Translating it yields CASSHRDSDSYEQYF.

V gene TRBV29-1 combines with J gene TRBJ2-7; possible D gene TRBD2, 5 bases. V lost 3 bases and J lost 2, with 11 bases in between. The germline V gene encodes CDR1 SQVTM and CDR2 ANQGSEA. The CDR3 extends over 13 amino acids. The CDR3: CSVDSDNTYEQYF. CDR3 bases: TGCAGCGTTGATAGCGACAACACCTACGAGCAGTACTTC.

The rearrangement uses TRBV9 and TRBJ1-4, with 7 nucleotides matching TRBD1. Losses at the gene ends were 3 bases for V and 8 bases for J; bases not matched to a gene: 7. The CDR3 is 14 amino acids. Germline V CDR1 and CDR2: SGDLS, YYNGEE. Here the CDR3 DNA reads TGTGCCAGCAGCGAGACAGGGAGAGAGGAAAAACTGTTTTTT. It encodes CASSETGREEKLFF.

This rearrangement joins TRBV29-1 to TRBJ2-5; perhaps D is TRBD1 or TRBD2 (6 bases each). Trimming left V 3 bases short and J 5 bases short, with 16 bases between. The length of the CDR3 is 14 residues. CDR1 is SQVTM, CDR2 ANQGSEA, per germline. CDR3 loop: CSVDSGGAFETQYF. Written as DNA, the CDR3 is TGCAGCGTTGATTCCGGGGGCGCGTTTGAGACCCAGTACTTC.

The chain couples TRBV15 to TRBJ2-7, with D unresolved. CDR1 is LNHNV, CDR2 YYDKDF, per germline (reference sequence). With 0 bases removed from V and 3 bases from J, the gap between germline ends came to 3 bases. This CDR3 comprises 12 residues. CDR3 DNA sequence: TGTGCCACCAGCAGAGACGGCTACGAGCAGTACTTC. This gives the protein CATSRDGYEQYF.

J is TRBJ2-1 and V is TRBV7-8; D is ambiguous. The V gene's germline CDR1 is SGHVS and CDR2 FQNEAQ. The CDR3 covers 16 residues. Trimming shortened V by 5 bases and J by 5 bases, and 19 bases separated the two germline ends. This chain's CDR3 is CASSPPLAADHNEQFF. CDR3 coding DNA: TGTGCCAGCAGCCCCCCGTTGGCGGCCGATCACAATGAGCAGTTCTTC. The entire variable domain, with the rest obtained from reference TRBV7-8 and TRBJ2-1, is as follows: GAGVSQSPRYKVAKRGQDVALRCDPISGHVSLFWYQQALGQGPEFLTYFQNEAQLDKSGLPSDRFFAERPEGSVSTLKIQRTQQEDSAVYLCASSPPLAADHNEQFFGPGTRLTVL.

The V call is TRBV4-1, the J call TRBJ2-1; a weak D match, TRBD2 (5 bases). Germline V gives CDR1 MGHRA, CDR2 YSYEKL. CDR3 length: 15 residues. V was cut by 3 bases and J by 0 bases, with 9 bases left in between. This CDR3 reads CASSQQAASYNEQFF. The CDR3 nucleotides are TGCGCCAGCAGCCAGCAAGCGGCCTCCTACAATGAGCAGTTCTTC.

The chain is built from TRBV28 and TRBJ2-7, with D perhaps TRBD2 (6 bases). Germline CDR1 and CDR2: MDHEN and SYDVKM. The ends were cut back, 7 bases at V and 3 bases at J, with 19 bases in the middle. This CDR3 has 15 residues. The CDR3 DNA reads as TGTGCCAGCACCCCCCTCGGGGTAGCGGACTACGAGCAGTACTTC. This sequence encodes CASTPLGVADYEQYF.

The chain is built from TRBV27 and TRBJ2-3, with D perhaps matching TRBD2 (6 bases). Germline V gives CDR1 MNHEY, CDR2 SMNVEV (reference sequence). V lost 3 bases and J 2 bases, leaving 21 bases between the germline ends. This CDR3 contains 18 residues. This CDR3 is CASSFLLSGRGTTDTQYF. CDR3 sequence (DNA): TGTGCCAGCAGTTTCCTCCTATCAGGGCGGGGCACCACAGATACGCAGTATTTT.

V gene TRBV29-1 combines with J gene TRBJ2-1, with D unclear. Germline V lookup: CDR1 SQVTM, CDR2 ANQGSEA. The CDR3 covers 12 residues. V lost 3 bases and J 9 bases, leaving 12 bases between the germline ends. The CDR3: CSVDYPVGEQFF. The CDR3 DNA reads as TGCAGCGTTGATTATCCCGTTGGTGAGCAGTTCTTC.

Of note for this clonotype: At one end the junction does not follow the germline gene, possibly because of a read error. The chain uses TRBV28 and TRBJ2-1; 13 bases are a match to TRBD2. Germline CDR1 reads MDHEN; CDR2 reads SYDVKM. CDR3 size: 15 residues. The chain's CDR3 is CASSLGLAGSNEQSF. Written as DNA, the CDR3 is TGTGCCAGCAGTTTGGGACTAGCGGGATCCAATGAGCAGTCCTTC.

This chain uses TRBV9 with TRBJ2-3; D not resolved. The CDR3 is 15 amino acids. Trimming pared 3 bases from V and 0 bases from J, leaving 11 bases between. Per germline, CDR1 SGDLS and CDR2 YYNGEE. The CDR3 DNA is TGTGCCAGCAGCGCCAATGTGCTTAGCACAGATACGCAGTATTTT. Translated: CASSANVLSTDTQYF.

This chain joins TRBV27 and TRBJ2-7, with D perhaps being TRBD1 or TRBD2 (5 bases each). The CDR3 spans 13 residues. Trimming removed 5 bases at V and 2 bases at J, with 10 bases between. Per the germline V gene, CDR1 is MNHEY and CDR2 is SMNVEV (reference sequence). CDR3 sequence (DNA): TGTGCCAGCAGTACCGGGACGACCTACGAGCAGTACTTC. Translating it yields CASSTGTTYEQYF.

V and J are TRBV25-1 and TRBJ2-1; D unresolved. CDR3 length equals 14 residues. V dropped 1 base and J dropped 6 bases, with 10 bases sitting between them. Germline V gene sequence: CDR1 MGHDK, CDR2 SYGVNS. CDR3 loop: CASSESIYGNEQFF. Here the CDR3 DNA reads TGTGCCAGCAGTGAATCAATCTACGGCAATGAGCAGTTCTTC.